Shown below are 2 T cell receptor beta chains from a single sample sequenced in a study of blood T cell repertoires in COVID-19. Repertoires were generated with immunoSEQ multiplex PCR, while TCRdb's copy carries only in-frame clones and drops some. The sample shows about 220,000 clones, approximately 78% of them seen only once. The sample consisted of peripheral blood. Every receptor here comes from an elderly woman with COVID-19, enrolled during active disease.

This rearrangement joins TRBV19 to TRBJ2-5, with D perhaps matching TRBD2 (6 bases). The CDR3 has 11 amino acids. V shed 9 bases and J shed 5 bases, with 10 bases lying between them. From germline, CDR1 is LNHDA and CDR2 SQIVND (reference sequence). This chain's CDR3 is CASGSWETQYF. CDR3 bases: TGTGCCAGCGGGAGTTGGGAGACCCAGTACTTC. The full variable domain, rest sourced from reference TRBV19 and TRBJ2-5, is DGGITQSPKYLFRKEGQNVTLSCEQNLNHDAMYWYRQDPGQGLRLIYYSQIVNDFQKGDIAEGYSVSREKKESFPLTVTSAQKNPTAFYLCASGSWETQYFGPGTRLLVL.

This chain joins TRBV5-1 and TRBJ1-1; D unclear. Trimming stripped 4 bases from V and 5 bases from J, with 15 bases between. The CDR3 sequence is 14 residues long. The germline CDR1 and CDR2 sequences are SGHRS and YFSETQ. CDR3 loop: CASSTGLSGTEAFF. For the CDR3, the DNA is TGCGCCAGCAGCACCGGACTGTCGGGGACTGAAGCTTTCTTT.